The rows below give T cell receptor beta chains drawn from one sample of a study of technical replicates of blood from a handful of donors. Sequenced by immunoSEQ multiplex PCR; TCRdb stores in-frame clones only, minus some. Among about 70,000 clones listed, roughly 97% were seen once. Sequencing was done on a sample of T cells isolated from PBMCs. Receptors originate from a human donor in good health. Each CDR3 is given with its conserved first and last residue. The D gene is left open where the match is weak.

J gene: TRBJ1-3; D gene: NA; V gene: TRBV18; CDR3 protein: CASSPGQAAGNTIYF; CDR3 DNA: TGTGCCAGCTCACCAGGGCAAGCAGCTGGAAACACCATATATTTT
J gene: TRBJ2-7; D gene: NA; V gene: TRBV27; CDR3 protein: CASSLSSGLSYEQYF; CDR3 DNA: TGTGCCAGCAGTTTATCGTCGGGACTTTCCTACGAGCAGTACTTC
J gene: TRBJ2-2; D gene: TRBD2; V gene: TRBV5-1; CDR3 protein: CASSPTSGGTANTGELFF; CDR3 DNA: TGCGCCAGCAGCCCGACTAGCGGGGGGACCGCGAACACCGGGGAGCTGTTTTTT
J gene: TRBJ1-1; D gene: NA; V gene: TRBV5-1; CDR3 protein: CASRIPGYTEAFF; CDR3 DNA: TGCGCCAGCAGAATACCCGGGTACACTGAAGCTTTCTTT
J gene: TRBJ2-7; D gene: NA; V gene: TRBV7-7; CDR3 protein: CASSLSPTSSYEQYF; CDR3 DNA: TGTGCTAGCAGCTTAAGTCCTACGAGCTCCTACGAGCAGTACTTC
J gene: TRBJ2-7; D gene: TRBD2; V gene: TRBV4-1; CDR3 protein: CASSPLAGSPYEQYF; CDR3 DNA: TGCGCCAGCAGCCCTCTAGCGGGAAGTCCCTACGAGCAGTACTTC
J gene: TRBJ2-7; D gene: TRBD1; V gene: TRBV15; CDR3 protein: CATSMGTGSYEQYF; CDR3 DNA: TGTGCCACCAGCATGGGGACAGGATCTTACGAGCAGTACTTC
J gene: TRBJ1-1; D gene: NA; V gene: TRBV19; CDR3 protein: CASSPDAGFTEAFF; CDR3 DNA: TGTGCCAGTAGTCCCGACGCCGGGTTCACTGAAGCTTTCTTT
J gene: TRBJ2-2; D gene: NA; V gene: TRBV5-4; CDR3 protein: CASSPLVTGELFF; CDR3 DNA: TGTGCCAGCAGCCCACTAGTCACCGGGGAGCTGTTTTTT
J gene: TRBJ2-1; D gene: NA; V gene: TRBV28; CDR3 protein: CASNPLGLLSYNEQFF; CDR3 DNA: TGTGCCAGCAACCCTCTGGGGCTGCTATCCTACAATGAGCAGTTCTTC
J gene: TRBJ1-2; D gene: NA; V gene: TRBV28; CDR3 protein: CASRKGRGYTF; CDR3 DNA: TGTGCCAGCAGAAAGGGGCGCGGCTACACCTTC
J gene: TRBJ2-3; D gene: NA; V gene: TRBV4-2; CDR3 protein: CASSQQTAGVDTQYF; CDR3 DNA: TGTGCCAGCAGCCAGCAGACGGCTGGAGTGGATACGCAGTATTTT
J gene: TRBJ1-3; D gene: NA; V gene: TRBV30; CDR3 protein: CAGLPPGNTIYF; CDR3 DNA: TGTGCGGGCCTACCTCCTGGAAACACCATATATTTT
J gene: TRBJ2-5; D gene: TRBD2; V gene: TRBV5-1; CDR3 protein: CASSPVGTSGGVQETQYF; CDR3 DNA: TGCGCCAGCAGCCCTGTCGGGACTAGCGGGGGGGTGCAAGAGACCCAGTACTTC
J gene: TRBJ2-5; D gene: TRBD1; V gene: TRBV28; CDR3 protein: CASRGDRVVEETQYF; CDR3 DNA: TGTGCCAGCAGGGGGGACAGGGTGGTTGAAGAGACCCAGTACTTC
J gene: TRBJ2-7; D gene: NA; V gene: TRBV5-1; CDR3 protein: CASSSLASSYEQYF; CDR3 DNA: TGCGCCAGCAGCTCGCTCGCTAGCTCCTACGAGCAGTACTTC
J gene: TRBJ1-1; D gene: TRBD1; V gene: TRBV19; CDR3 protein: CASAARKRQGEAFF; CDR3 DNA: TGTGCCAGTGCCGCCCGAAAACGACAGGGGGAAGCTTTCTTT